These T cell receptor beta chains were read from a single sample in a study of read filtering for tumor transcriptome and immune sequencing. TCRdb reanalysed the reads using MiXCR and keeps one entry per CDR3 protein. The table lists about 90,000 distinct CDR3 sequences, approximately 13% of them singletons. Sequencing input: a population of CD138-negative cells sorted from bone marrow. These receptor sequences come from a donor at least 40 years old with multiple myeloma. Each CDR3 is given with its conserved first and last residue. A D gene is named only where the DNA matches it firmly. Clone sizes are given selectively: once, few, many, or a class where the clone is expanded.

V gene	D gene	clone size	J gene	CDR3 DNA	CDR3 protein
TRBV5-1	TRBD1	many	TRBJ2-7	TGCGCCAGCAGCTCCGGACAGGGGCCAGGCGAGCAGTACTTC	CASSSGQGPGEQYF
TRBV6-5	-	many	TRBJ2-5	TGTGCCAGCAGCCGGGGGACGGTCCAAGAGACCCAGTACTTC	CASSRGTVQETQYF
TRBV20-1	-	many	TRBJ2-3	TGCAGTGCTAGCGTTTCTTCAAGCACAGATACGCAGTATTTT	CSASVSSSTDTQYF
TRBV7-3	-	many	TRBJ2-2	TGTGCCAGCAGCTTAAATGGGGGCTGGAACACCGGGGAGCTGTTTTTT	CASSLNGGWNTGELFF
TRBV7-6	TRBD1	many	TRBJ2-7	TGTGCCAGCAGCTTAGGTCCCCCGGGACAGTCCTACGAGCAGTACTTC	CASSLGPPGQSYEQYF
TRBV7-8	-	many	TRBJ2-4	TGTGCCAGCAGCTTAGGACACTCAGCCAAAAACATTCAGTACTTC	CASSLGHSAKNIQYF
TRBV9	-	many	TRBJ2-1	TGTGCCAGCAGCGTAGATTTGACAAATGAGCAGTTCTTC	CASSVDLTNEQFF
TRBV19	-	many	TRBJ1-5	TGTGCCAGTTCTAATCCGGGTTTACGGAATCAGCCCCAGCATTTT	CASSNPGLRNQPQHF
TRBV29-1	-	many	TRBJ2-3	TGCAGCGTTGCCGCCGACTCCACAGATACGCAGTATTTT	CSVAADSTDTQYF
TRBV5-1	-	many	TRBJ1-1	TGCGCCAGCAGCTTCTCAGAAAACACTGAAGCTTTCTTT	CASSFSENTEAFF
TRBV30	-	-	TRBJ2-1	TGTGCCTGGAGTCGAAGGACCGAAGGCGAGCAGTTCTTC	CAWSRRTEGEQFF
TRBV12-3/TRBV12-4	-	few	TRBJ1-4	TGTGCCAGCAGCCGATCCCGACAGTACGAAAAACTGTTTTTT	CASSRSRQYEKLFF
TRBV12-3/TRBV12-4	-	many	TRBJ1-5	TGTGCCAGCAGTTTCTCCAGAGATCAGCCCCAGCATTTT	CASSFSRDQPQHF
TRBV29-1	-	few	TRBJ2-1	TGCAGTGTTGATGGGGGAGCTGAGCACCTTAAGGAGCAGTTCTTC	CSVDGGAEHLKEQFF
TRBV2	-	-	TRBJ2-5	TGTGCCAGCAGTGAACGGGGCCATCAAGAGACCCAGTACTTC	CASSERGHQETQYF